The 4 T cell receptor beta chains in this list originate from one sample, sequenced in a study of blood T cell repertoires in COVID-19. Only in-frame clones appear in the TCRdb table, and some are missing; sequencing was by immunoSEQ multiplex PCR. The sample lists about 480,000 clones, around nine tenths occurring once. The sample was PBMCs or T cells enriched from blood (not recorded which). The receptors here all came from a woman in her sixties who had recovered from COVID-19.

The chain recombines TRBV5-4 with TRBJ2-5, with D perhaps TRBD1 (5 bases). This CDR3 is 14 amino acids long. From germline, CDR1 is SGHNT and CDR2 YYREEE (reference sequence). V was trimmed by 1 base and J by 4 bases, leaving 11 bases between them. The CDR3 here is CASSLPGKRETQYF. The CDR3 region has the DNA TGTGCCAGCAGCTTGCCAGGGAAGAGAGAGACCCAGTACTTC.

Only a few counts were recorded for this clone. The CDR3 coding sequence is TGTGCCAGCACCTCGGGGTCCGGGGAGCTGTTTTTT. Translated, it gives CASTSGSGELFF. J is TRBJ2-2 and V is TRBV12-3 or TRBV12-4; D perhaps matches TRBD2 (5 bases). The CDR3 extends over 12 amino acids. Trimming removed 7 bases from V and 6 bases from J, with 9 bases in between.

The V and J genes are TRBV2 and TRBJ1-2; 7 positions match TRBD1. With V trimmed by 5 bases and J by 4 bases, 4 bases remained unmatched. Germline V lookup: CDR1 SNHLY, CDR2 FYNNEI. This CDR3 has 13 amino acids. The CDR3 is CASSRGGAYGYTF. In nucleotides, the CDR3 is TGTGCCAGCAGTCGAGGGGGCGCCTATGGCTACACCTTC.

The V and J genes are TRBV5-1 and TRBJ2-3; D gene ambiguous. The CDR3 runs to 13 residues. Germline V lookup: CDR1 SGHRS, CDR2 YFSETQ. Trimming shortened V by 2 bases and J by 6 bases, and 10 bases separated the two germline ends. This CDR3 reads CASSLVAEDTQYF. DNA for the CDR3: TGCGCCAGCAGCTTAGTAGCTGAGGATACGCAGTATTTT. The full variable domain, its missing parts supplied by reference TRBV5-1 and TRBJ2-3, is KAGVTQTPRYLIKTRGQQVTLSCSPISGHRSVSWYQQTPGQGLQFLFEYFSETQRNKGNFPGRFSGRQFSNSRSEMNVSTLELGDSALYLCASSLVAEDTQYFGPGTRLTVL.